This T cell receptor beta chain was identified during a study of Ad26.COV2.S vaccination and SARS-CoV-2 variants. Regarding the study as a whole: Vaccine and placebo recipients had comparable breadth of non-spike TCRs. While placebo recipients had lower spike-specific TCR breadth, vaccine recipients had more.

Clones were sequenced by immunoSEQ multiplex PCR, and TCRdb holds only the in-frame ones, with some missing. The sample holds 350,000 to 450,000 clones, about 90% seen once. In regard to this clone: The antigen is not known.

This CDR3 contains 12 residues. Trimming removed 4 bases from V and 7 bases from J, with 11 bases in between. Looked up from germline, CDR1 is MNHEY and CDR2 is SMNVEV (reference sequence). Specified treatment: 15 to 20 received Ad26.COV2.S at low or high dose, single or two shots; several received placebo; per-sample allocation not given. All samples were drawn on day 63, counting from the first vaccine or placebo injection. Wuhan-strain SARS-CoV-2 spike was expressed by the Ad26 vector that made up the vaccine. This TCR derives from a person between 18 and 59 years old who received the Ad26.COV2.S COVID-19 vaccine or a placebo. The source material was peripheral blood, sampled in a trial of Ad26.COV2.S vaccine versus placebo. V is TRBV27 and J is TRBJ2-7, with D hard to call. For the CDR3, the DNA is TGTGCCAGCAGTTCCTTTTACATGGAGCAGTACTTC. It encodes CASSSFYMEQYF.